The 20 T cell receptor beta chains presented below share a single source sample, sequenced in a study of blood T cells in healthy people across ages. Through a sample-barcoded 5' primer and a J-beta primer mix, a second PCR was run for roughly 6 to 11 cycles. TCRdb re-analysed the 5' RACE reads in MiXCR, keeping a single row per CDR3 protein. The top ten clones hold approximately 17% of a sample with some 1 million distinct CDR3 sequences, 45% of them seen once. Input material: blood. Receptor source: a woman aged 60 to 75 in good health.

In its sample, this clonotype was seen many times. The chain is built from TRBV29-1 and TRBJ2-3; D is possibly TRBD1 or TRBD2 (5 bases each). CDR1 and CDR2 (germline): SQVTM, ANQGSEA. This CDR3 is 13 amino acids long. Trimming removed 8 bases at V and 8 bases at J, with 20 bases between. CDR3 DNA sequence: TGCAGCAGCCTCCCCGGTAGTGGGGGTACGCAGTATTTT. This codes for CSSLPGSGGTQYF.

The V and J genes are TRBV12-3 or TRBV12-4 and TRBJ2-1, with TRBD1 matching 7 bases. J was trimmed by 13 bases and V by 5 bases; bases with no gene match: 17. The CDR3 runs 15 residues. The CDR3 protein is CASSLLRDSVFVQFF. Here the CDR3 DNA reads TGTGCCAGCAGTCTCCTTCGGGACAGCGTTTTCGTACAGTTCTTC.

This chain uses TRBV20-1 with TRBJ2-1, with D hard to call. The V end lost 2 bases, the J end lost 6 bases, and 11 bases lay between the germline ends. The CDR3 totals 13 residues. Germline V lookup: CDR1 DFQATT, CDR2 SNEGSKA (reference sequence). For the CDR3, the DNA is TGCAGTGCTAGACGGGTTCTACCCAATGAGCAGTTCTTC. Translated: CSARRVLPNEQFF.

This clonotype appeared a few times. V is TRBV5-1 and J is TRBJ2-5; D is unclear. The CDR3 extends over 15 amino acids. Trimming left V 0 bases short and J 3 bases short, with 12 bases between. Germline V gene data show CDR1 as SGHRS and CDR2 as YFSETQ. CDR3: CASSLAVAIEETQYF. Written as DNA, the CDR3 is TGCGCCAGCAGCTTGGCCGTTGCAATTGAAGAGACCCAGTACTTC.

The chain joins TRBV7-9 to TRBJ2-1; D is perhaps TRBD2 (5 bases). Trimming shortened V by 7 bases and J by 6 bases, and 19 bases separated the two germline ends. Germline V CDR1 and CDR2: SEHNR, FQNEAQ (reference sequence). The CDR3 length is 15 residues. As DNA, the CDR3 is TGTGCCAGCACCCTCCCCCCACTAGAGGCCAATGAGCAGTTCTTC. This gives the protein CASTLPPLEANEQFF.

The CDR3 region is CASSLGPGDEKLFF. Here the CDR3 DNA reads TGTGCCAGCAGCTTAGGTCCAGGGGATGAAAAACTGTTTTTT. The V call is TRBV7-6, the J call TRBJ1-4, with D possibly being TRBD1 (6 bases). The CDR3 has 14 residues. The ends were cut back, 1 base at V and 6 bases at J, with 9 bases in the middle. The V gene's germline CDR1 is SGHVS and CDR2 FNYEAQ.

This clonotype was seen a few times. V usage is TRBV6-5 and J usage is TRBJ2-7; D is unclear. This CDR3 spans 15 amino acids. V was cut by 0 bases and J by 5 bases, with 14 bases left in between. CDR1 is MNHEY, CDR2 SVGAGI, per germline. CDR3 loop: CASSYSFPPRNEQYF. The CDR3 nucleotides are TGTGCCAGCAGTTACTCGTTCCCCCCGAGAAACGAGCAGTACTTC.

J is TRBJ2-7 and V is TRBV10-3; 9 bases agree with TRBD1. The V segment lost 7 bases and the J segment 4 bases; nucleotides outside the gene matches: 11. CDR3 length: 15 amino acids. The germline V gene encodes CDR1 ENHRY and CDR2 SYGVKD. The CDR3 nucleotides read TGTGCCATCAACTCAACGGGACAGGGTATGTACGAGCAGTACTTC. Its protein is CAINSTGQGMYEQYF.

The chain joins TRBV20-1 to TRBJ2-1, with TRBD2 identical over 10 bases. CDR3 length: 12 residues. J lost 8 bases, V lost 4 bases, and 2 bases had no gene match. Per the germline V gene, CDR1 is DFQATT and CDR2 is SNEGSKA (reference sequence). This CDR3 is CSATSGSYEQFF. In DNA form, the CDR3 reads TGCAGTGCTACTAGCGGGAGCTATGAGCAGTTCTTC.

This clonotype was found a few times. This rearrangement joins TRBV7-9 to TRBJ2-4, with D tentatively TRBD2 (7 bases). Germline assignment: CDR1 SEHNR and CDR2 FQNEAQ (reference sequence). This CDR3 comprises 17 residues. V lost 5 bases, J lost 1 base, and 18 bases lay in between. CDR3 protein: CASSAFRGAGAKNIQYF. The CDR3 DNA follows: TGTGCCAGCAGCGCATTCCGGGGGGCAGGGGCCAAAAACATTCAGTACTTC.

This clonotype was seen at least ten times. The V and J genes are TRBV20-1 and TRBJ2-3; the D call may be TRBD1 or TRBD2 (6 bases each). With 6 bases removed from V and 2 bases from J, the gap between germline ends came to 12 bases. Germline CDR1 and CDR2: DFQATT and SNEGSKA (reference sequence). The CDR3 totals 13 residues. CDR3: CSAWGADTDTQYF. CDR3 in DNA: TGCAGTGCCTGGGGGGCGGACACAGATACGCAGTATTTT.

The CDR3 bases are TGTGCCAGCAGCTCTGGGAACAGGGTTGGAGACGAGCAGTACTTC. It yields the protein CASSSGNRVGDEQYF. The chain combines TRBV7-3 with TRBJ2-4, with D possibly matching TRBD1 (6 bases). The J call is in doubt because the DNA end fits TRBJ2-7 better. The CDR3 extends over 15 amino acids. The germline V gene has CDR1 SGHTA and CDR2 FQGTGA.

This clonotype was seen ten or more times. A read error may produce the germline difference seen at one junction end. The chain couples TRBV27 to TRBJ2-5; 7 positions agree with TRBD1. Germline CDR1 MNHEY, CDR2 SMNVEV (reference sequence). This CDR3 is 13 amino acids long. As DNA, the CDR3 is TGCGCCAGCAGTTTGACAGGGCGGGAGACCCAGTACTTC. It codes for CASSLTGRETQYF.

The V gene is TRBV12-3 or TRBV12-4, the J gene TRBJ2-2; D might be TRBD1 (6 bases). V shed 5 bases and J shed 1 base, with 8 bases lying between them. The CDR3 has 14 amino acids. This chain's CDR3 is CASSPGQNTGELFF. CDR3 DNA sequence: TGTGCCAGCAGTCCGGGACAGAACACCGGGGAGCTGTTTTTT.

This clonotype came up many times. The CDR3 coding sequence is TGTGCTAGTGGTTTGGCTAGCGGCACAGATACGCAGTATTTT. It codes for CASGLASGTDTQYF. The chain recombines TRBV12-5 with TRBJ2-3; the D gene is possibly TRBD2 (6 bases). The germline V gene has CDR1 LGHNT and CDR2 FRNRAP. V gave up 1 base and J gave up 1 base, with 6 bases separating them. The CDR3 runs to 14 residues. Drawing the rest from reference TRBV12-5 and TRBJ2-3, the complete variable domain is DARVTQTPRHKVTEMGQEVTMRCQPILGHNTVFWYRQTMMQGLELLAYFRNRAPLDDSGMPKDRFSAEMPDATLATLKIQPSEPRDSAVYFCASGLASGTDTQYFGPGTRLTVL.

The chain combines TRBV6-2 or TRBV6-3 with TRBJ2-1, with 7 bases lining up with TRBD2. With V trimmed by 2 bases and J by 8 bases, 9 bases remained unmatched. Germline assignment: CDR1 MNHEY and CDR2 SVGEGT. This CDR3 spans 15 amino acids. The CDR3 reads CASSYGLGGPDEQFF. The CDR3 bases are TGTGCCAGCAGTTACGGGCTGGGAGGGCCCGATGAGCAGTTCTTC.

The J gene is TRBJ2-3, the V gene TRBV29-1; 9 nucleotides match TRBD2. V was clipped by 6 bases and J by 5 bases; unmatched bases: 12. Germline V gene sequence: CDR1 SQVTM, CDR2 ANQGSEA. The CDR3 is made up of 15 amino acids. CDR3 in DNA: TGCAGCGTCGCCGCCCGCGGGAGGGCCCTAGATACGCAGTATTTT. Its translation is CSVAARGRALDTQYF.

This clonotype was found once. V is TRBV6-6 and J is TRBJ1-5; no definite D call. The V end was cut by 2 bases, the J end by 1 base, with 6 bases between. Germline loops: CDR1 MNHNY, CDR2 SVGAGI (reference sequence). This CDR3 has 14 amino acids. CDR3 bases: TGTGCCAGCAGTTACGGGAAGAGCAATCAGCCCCAGCATTTT. Translation gives CASSYGKSNQPQHF.

The rearrangement links TRBV24-1 to TRBJ2-1; 8 nucleotides agree with TRBD1. This CDR3 contains 15 residues. V shed 3 bases and J 4 bases; nucleotides not matched to a gene: 4. The germline gives CDR1 KGHDR, CDR2 SFDVKD. In DNA, the CDR3 is TGTGCCACCAGTGATCCAGGGGGCCCTTACAATGAGCAGTTCTTC. It is translated as CATSDPGGPYNEQFF.

V gene TRBV2 combines with J gene TRBJ2-1, with 12 bases aligning to TRBD2. Germline V lookup: CDR1 SNHLY, CDR2 FYNNEI. The trim removed 5 bases at V and 7 bases at J, leaving 12 bases unmatched. The CDR3 totals 17 residues. The CDR3 sequence is CASSRWTSGTLGNEQFF. The CDR3 nucleotides are TGTGCCAGCAGTCGGTGGACTAGCGGGACCCTTGGTAATGAGCAGTTCTTC.